This T cell receptor (beta chain) stems from a study of cytomegalovirus exposure and HLA in healthy donors (dated 2017 in TCRdb). In the study overall: In an earlier analysis of fewer than 750 of the donors, 276 Gb of sequence data and about 110 million unique TCR beta sequences from 150 million to 200 million T cells were reported. Typing coverage varied by locus: about 620-630 donors for A, B, C, DRB1 and DQB1; roughly 560 for DQA1; approximately 610 for DPA1; 450 to 480 for DPB1. The study used immunosequencing to profile the T cell repertoires of around 600 subjects and linked those repertoires to cytomegalovirus serostatus. Donor age, sex, ethnicity and CMV serostatus were compiled alongside the repertoire data. Besides the first cohort of hundreds of subjects, a separate validation cohort made up of 120 different subjects was used. Roughly 300 gigabases of sequencing data and 78 million or so unique TCR sequences were included in an early release covering several hundred HLA-typed donors. High-throughput TCR immunosequencing, statistical association of individual TCRs with disease status, and machine learning were combined to predict cytomegalovirus infection status. An earlier analysis of approximately 500 of the donors applied high-throughput TCR beta sequencing to assess whether each TCR beta V gene segment acted as functional or pseudogenic. In a later genetic analysis, genome-wide SNP genotypes for about three fifths of the 666 donors were used, and that subset was treated as a discovery cohort. Among the roughly 400 genotyped donors, about 83% belonged to the genetic ancestry cluster associated with self-reported Caucasian donors. The study aimed to test whether cataloging public T cell receptors could reveal signatures of past pathogen exposure. In the later analysis, no new phenotypic data were used to find candidate immune exposures; instead, reliance was placed on TCR beta sequences and their occurrence across donors. Among around 400 genotyped donors of the cohort, an average of around 240,000 unique TCR beta nucleotide sequences were sequenced per donor, roughly 20% of them non-productive. Because of strong linkage in the cohort, roughly five DR-DQ haplotypes were treated as single units for association and clustering. All discovery cohort repertoires had been generated on a single sequencing platform. In a later analysis, previously published TCR beta repertoires from 550 to 750 donors were re-analyzed and high-resolution HLA genotyping was added so that TCR occurrence patterns could be studied. HLA typing covered class I and class II loci at four-digit resolution.

The cohort comprised more than 550 healthy bone marrow donors. At the time of sampling, all cohort members were nominally healthy, though unrecorded immune exposures were likely present. The donor was CMV seronegative and belonged to the group of around 350 seronegative cohort members. Every donor gave a peripheral blood sample, and the peripheral blood mononuclear cells from that sample were used for TCR beta sequencing. The Qiagen DNeasy Blood Extraction Kit was used to extract genomic DNA from the blood cell samples. Results the study describes overall, beyond this receptor: Because counts were too low, roughly 17 rarely observed V segments, including chromosome 9 orphons, were left out of the earlier analysis of a few hundred of the donors. In a later analysis, most CMV-associated TCR beta chains were found to appear HLA-restricted, with HLA associations seemingly driven largely by CMV exposure. Some IMGT-functional V segments, including TRBV6-2 and TRBV6-3, could not be distinguished by the 87-base-pair reads and were therefore excluded. The classifier was reported to diagnose cytomegalovirus status with high specificity and sensitivity in both the original and validation cohorts. Sequencing depth was assumed to be roughly uniform across donors in the presence/absence analyses, though that assumption may not hold. This cohort had only TCR beta chains sequenced, and the lack of alpha or paired-chain data limited which features could be detected. The study listed over 150 TCR beta chains as associated with cytomegalovirus. A later genetic analysis reported fewer N-insertions in productive TCRs among donors in an Asian-associated ancestry cluster than the roughly 620-donor mean. Correlated functional status among segregating V segments might be attributable to linkage disequilibrium, but an unknown experimental factor could not be ruled out. In a later analysis, 15,000 to 20,000 TCR beta sequences were associated with specific HLA alleles at a false discovery rate of 0.05. A further reported finding was that TCR beta sequences accurately predicted the HLA-A and HLA-B alleles for most subjects in the first cohort. When HLA alleles, especially DR and DQ, strongly co-occurred, attributing TCR associations to individual alleles was difficult. According to the authors, the approach could potentially be generalized to other disease states and immunological phenotypes. In an earlier analysis of under 600 of the donors, most TCR beta V segments were observed in productive rearrangements about 90% or about 30% of the time, broadly matching IMGT annotations. A later analysis found that TCR association rates varied across HLA loci, with DRB1 alleles showing the most associated TCRs and HLA-C alleles the fewest. Compared with equally common non-associated chains, HLA-associated TCR beta chains in a later analysis were more clonally expanded and had lower generation probabilities. A few of the identified cytomegalovirus-associated TCR beta chains were confirmed in vitro to be specific for cytomegalovirus antigens. An association between a missense DCLRE1C variant and V-gene and J-gene trimming of TCR beta chains was found in a later genetic analysis and replicated in an independent cohort. Across donors, most TCR sequences were observed very rarely, whereas some public TCRs were present in many individuals. A later analysis reported that several top co-occurrence clusters appeared linked to parvovirus B19, influenza, CMV and Epstein-Barr virus. HLA typing was unavailable for some donors at each locus, so association tests used only the typed subset. The only immune exposure information available for the cohort was CMV serostatus. The sequencing pipeline was judged likely to have produced a cluster of highly shared sequence variants as a technical artifact.

To prepare the library, the immunoSEQ multiplex PCR assay was applied. For the multiplex PCR, a mixture combining 60 forward primers for TCR Vbeta segments and 13 reverse primers for TCR Jbeta segments was used. Amplification of the CDR3 region of rearranged TCR beta genes was performed with a multiplex PCR assay on genomic DNA. On the Illumina HiSeq System, the amplified TCR beta libraries were sequenced as 87-base-pair reads. In the paper's pipeline: A later analysis tallied about 77 million unique TCR beta chains across the 660 or so repertoires, and approximately 12 million of those chains were shared by two or more donors. A nearest-neighbor algorithm error-corrected the raw reads and collapsed the reads into unique sequences, merging closely related sequences to remove PCR and sequencing errors. V, D and J gene segments were assigned by aligning CDR3 sequences to IMGT reference sequences. For a sequence to be retained, a match of at least six nucleotides was required to both a V gene segment and a J gene segment. A rearrangement was called productive if the CDR3 had no stop codons and remained in frame with V and J, and every other rearrangement was called non-productive. CDR3 was defined according to IMGT convention as the region running from the second conserved V-encoded cysteine to the conserved J-encoded phenylalanine. The earlier analysis of about 590 of the donors excluded sequences that lacked an unambiguous match to a single V gene segment. An earlier analysis of roughly 590 of the donors called V segments functional above 56.7% productive rearrangements and segregating when the between-donor standard deviation exceeded 5%. A statistical classification framework was built for diagnosing cytomegalovirus status from the catalog of TCR beta chain sequences. A later analysis assigned V and J genes by comparing TCR nucleotide sequences with IMGT/GENE-DB human TR gene sequences. Using the TCRdist pipeline, a later analysis assigned CDR3 sequences along with most-parsimonious VDJ recombination scenarios. A later analysis defined each TCR beta chain by its CDR3 amino acid sequence plus V-gene family, and excluded reads lacking a unique V-gene family. To address suspected cross-contamination and a sequencing artifact, a later analysis removed some 620 highly shared, low-generation-probability nucleotide sequences. A later analysis calculated a clonal expansion index for each public chain from normalized within-repertoire ranks of inferred template counts. In a later analysis, generation probabilities were computed using a VDJ recombination model fitted to out-of-frame rearrangements, and the results were checked against IGoR. Hypergeometric tests were used in a later analysis to score TCR-TCR, TCR-HLA and TCR-CMV co-occurrence, with a repertoire-size bias correction applied to the TCR pairs. To estimate false discovery rates, a later analysis permuted the HLA or CMV assignments 20 times. In a later analysis, co-occurring TCRs were grouped using DBSCAN, and TCRdist sequence similarity was added for clustering within HLA-allele-positive subsets. Repertoires with fewer than 30,000 or more than 120,000 public chains, plus five repertoires with anomalous nucleotide sharing, were excluded from co-occurrence clustering. What TCRdb holds here is the immuneACCESS table cut down to in-frame rearrangements. Part of the clones is not present; checked against another copy, under half of the missing clones reflect an unresolved V gene, and the others are unexplained. That table furnishes V, J and clone size, whereas the DNA furnished D and trimming. In all, the sample holds about 80,000 clones, and around 77% of those were seen once. The top ten constitute about 3.1% of the sample.

Note on this clone: What antigen it recognizes has not been identified. Base qualities are not recorded, but no much larger clone differs from it by a single base.

Based on the germline V gene, the CDR1 and CDR2 sequences are SGHNT and YENEEA. The CDR3, from cysteine to phenylalanine, totals 17 residues. This entry keeps only the CDR3 DNA: 51 bases, framed from base 1. Here V drops 4 bases and J drops 3 bases, and the junction holds 6 bases not matched to any gene. The clonotype comes from a man aged 50-59 years in good health and CMV-seronegative. The sample taken for sequencing was PBMCs. The rearranged segments are TRBV11-3 and TRBJ2-3; 14 bases in the middle match TRBD2. Read as DNA, the sequence is TGTGCCAGCAGCTCGGGACTAGCGGGGGCCAGGACAGATACGCAGTATTTT. The resulting protein is CASSSGLAGARTDTQYF.